This T cell receptor beta chain was recovered during a study of response to subunit inactivated influenza vaccine. Study results and caveats: That few new T cells are recruited by each seasonal influenza vaccination was the authors' suggestion.

Trimming cost V 0 bases and J 10 bases; bases outside gene matches: 13. Germline CDR1 LGHNA, CDR2 YSLEER. This CDR3 spans 17 amino acids. In this sample, this clonotype turned up a few times. Its target is not known. MiXCR, run by TCRdb on the RT-PCR reads, gives a single entry per CDR3 protein. The top ten clones hold roughly 10% of a sample with about 800,000 distinct CDR3 sequences, 21% of them seen once. The clonotype was recovered from a man in his fifties who received an inactivated influenza vaccine. Sequencing used PBMCs from blood, obtained roughly 5 days after vaccination. This chain connects TRBV4-3 to TRBJ2-2; 8 nucleotides agree with TRBD2. CDR3 DNA sequence: TGCGCCAGCAGCCAAGATTTGGGACTAGGTGGTCTAGTGGAGCTGTTTTTT. It is translated as CASSQDLGLGGLVELFF.